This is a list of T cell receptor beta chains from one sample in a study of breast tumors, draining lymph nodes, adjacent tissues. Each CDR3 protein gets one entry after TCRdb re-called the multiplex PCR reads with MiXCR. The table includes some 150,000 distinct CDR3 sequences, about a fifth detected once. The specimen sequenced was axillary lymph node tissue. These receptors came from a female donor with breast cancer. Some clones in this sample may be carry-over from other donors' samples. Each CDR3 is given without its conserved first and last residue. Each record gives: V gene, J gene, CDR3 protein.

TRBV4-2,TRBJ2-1,ASSQSATGLDEQF
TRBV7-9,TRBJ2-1,ASSLASGRARNEQF
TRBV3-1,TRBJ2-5,ASSREPAGGETQY
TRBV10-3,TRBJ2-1,AISESPGLAGANNEQF
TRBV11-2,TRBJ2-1,ASSPETSYNEQF
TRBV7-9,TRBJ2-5,ASSFRGQSQETQY
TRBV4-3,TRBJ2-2,ASSEWTSAGELF
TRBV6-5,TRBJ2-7,ASSLSLAPYEQY
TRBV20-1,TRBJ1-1,SASRQGRITEAF
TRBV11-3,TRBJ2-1,ASSSIGSYNEQF
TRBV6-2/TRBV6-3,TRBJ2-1,ASSFSGRPGNEQF
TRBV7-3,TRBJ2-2,ASSPLSSGTGELF
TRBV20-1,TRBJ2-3,SARGELAFGTDTQY
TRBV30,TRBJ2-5,ALSGTGGRETQY